This T cell receptor (beta chain) derives from a study of T cell repertoires in cytomegalovirus infection. For the study at large: Indications of both CMV infection and matching HLA type were provided by public TCR beta signatures. Overall study findings and caveats: Totalled public TCR beta family frequency picked out people who carried CMV plus the relevant HLA. HLA-C-restricted CMV-specific TCR beta clonotypes prevailed in the ex vivo response.

Losses at the gene ends were 5 bases for V and 4 bases for J; bases not matched to a gene: 3. CDR1 MNHEY and CDR2 SMNVEV come from the germline V gene (reference sequence). The CDR3 is made up of 15 amino acids. TCRdb passed the reads through MiXCR, listing each CDR3 protein once. The sample includes 350,000 to 500,000 distinct CDR3 sequences, approximately 31% of them seen just once. Comments on this clonotype: Its antigen remains unknown.

This clonotype was sampled from a human donor in good health (CMV status not recorded). Some clones in this sample may be carry-over from other donors' samples. The sequenced sample consisted of PBMCs. This chain uses TRBV27 with TRBJ2-7; TRBD2 aligns across 15 bases. The CDR3 reads CASSGLAGGEYEQYF. The DNA of the CDR3 is TGTGCCAGCAGTGGACTAGCGGGGGGGGAATACGAGCAGTACTTC.